This passage covers 5 T cell receptor beta chains from one sample sequenced in a study of CD8+ T cells in alopecia areata (dated by TCRdb to the late 2010s). Library preparation employed the immunoSEQ multiplex PCR assay. RNA was extracted from all samples and reverse transcribed into cDNA, which served as template for TCR sequencing. TCRdb took this table from immuneACCESS and kept in-frame rearrangements with V and J called. Such tables lack part of the clones; where checked against another copy, unresolved V genes explain under half of the gap, and the rest is unexplained. This sample lists 150,000 or so clones; roughly 50% were detected once. Around 5% of the sample lies in the top ten. The sequenced material came from CD4+ T cells sorted from blood. All receptors come from a human donor in good health.

The gene calls are TRBV29-1 and TRBJ2-1, with 12 bases fitting TRBD2. After removal of 4 bases from V and 13 bases from J, the junction contained 5 bases not matched to a gene. The CDR3 contains 12 residues. Germline V gives CDR1 SQVTM, CDR2 ANQGSEA. The CDR3 nucleotides read TGCAGCGTTGGGAGACTAGCGGGGGACCAGTTCTTC. This encodes CSVGRLAGDQFF.

The chain combines TRBV4-1 with TRBJ2-5, with D possibly matching TRBD2 (6 bases). Between the trimmed V and J ends, which lost 2 bases and 2 bases, there was a span of 9 bases. The CDR3 sequence is 14 residues long. CDR1 is MGHRA and CDR2 is YSYEKL in the germline V gene. The DNA of the CDR3 is TGCGCCAGCAGCCAATATAGCGGACAAGAGACCCAGTACTTC. This gives the protein CASSQYSGQETQYF.

CDR3 DNA: TGTGCCAGCAGCTTAGTAGCGGGCGACACCGGGGAGCTGTTTTTT. This sequence encodes CASSLVAGDTGELFF. The chain couples TRBV28 to TRBJ2-2; TRBD2 aligns across 7 bases. With V trimmed by 6 bases and J by 3 bases, 7 bases remained unmatched. Germline V CDR1 and CDR2: MDHEN, SYDVKM. The CDR3 has 15 amino acids.

The chain recombines TRBV4-1 with TRBJ2-1; D may correspond to TRBD1 or TRBD2 (5 bases each). The V end was cut by 7 bases, the J end by 5 bases, with 18 bases between. The V gene's germline CDR1 is MGHRA and CDR2 YSYEKL. The length of the CDR3 is 15 residues. The CDR3 loop is CASTLTGGQNNEQFF. DNA for the CDR3: TGCGCCAGCACCCTCACTGGAGGACAAAACAATGAGCAGTTCTTC.

This clone was counted only a few times. V usage is TRBV9 and J usage is TRBJ2-3; 9 bases line up with TRBD1. V lost 4 bases, J lost 4 bases, and 10 bases stayed unmatched. The CDR3 is 16 amino acids. Germline assignment: CDR1 SGDLS and CDR2 YYNGEE. CDR3 sequence reads: CASSRSGQGWSDTQYF. DNA for the CDR3: TGTGCCAGCAGCCGATCCGGACAGGGGTGGTCAGATACGCAGTATTTT.